Shown below are 29 T cell receptor beta chains from a single sample sequenced in a study of Ad26.COV2.S vaccination and SARS-CoV-2 variants (dated by TCRdb to about 2021). Library preparation was by the immunoSEQ multiplex PCR assay. Imported from immuneACCESS, the table was reduced by TCRdb to in-frame sequences with V and J called. These copies leave out some clones; in studies compared against another copy, an unresolved V gene accounts for under half, and the cause of the remainder is not known. Within this sample are over 450,000 clones, with 80% to 90% of them counted one time only. The ten most abundant clones make up around 1.8% of the sample. Per the publication, the treatment or condition label means: 15 to 20 received Ad26.COV2.S at low or high dose, single or two shots; 5 received placebo; per-sample allocation not given. For vaccine and placebo recipients, repertoires were sequenced using samples collected on day 63 after the first injection.

Sequencing was performed on peripheral blood, taken in a trial of Ad26.COV2.S vaccine versus placebo. The receptor set was obtained from a person aged 18-60 years who received the Ad26.COV2.S COVID-19 vaccine or a placebo.

The rearrangement uses TRBV9 and TRBJ1-4, with D possibly being TRBD1 (6 bases). The germline CDR1 and CDR2 sequences are SGDLS and YYNGEE. The V and J ends lost 6 bases and 8 bases respectively, with 20 bases between them. The CDR3 covers 15 residues. Written as DNA, the CDR3 is TGTGCCAGCACCCGGGGGGCAGGGGAATTCGAAAAACTGTTTTTT. Translation gives CASTRGAGEFEKLFF.

V gene TRBV29-1 combines with J gene TRBJ2-1, with D perhaps matching TRBD2 (5 bases). The V and J ends lost 4 bases and 6 bases respectively, with 7 bases between them. Germline values: CDR1 SQVTM, CDR2 ANQGSEA. This CDR3 contains 11 residues. The CDR3 spells CSVALGNEQFF. DNA for the CDR3: TGCAGCGTTGCACTAGGCAATGAGCAGTTCTTC.

The chain employs TRBV10-3 and TRBJ2-2; weak D call: TRBD2 (6 bases). The length of the CDR3 is 14 residues. CDR1 ENHRY and CDR2 SYGVKD come from the germline V gene. With 3 bases removed from V and 7 bases from J, the gap between germline ends came to 12 bases. CDR3 nucleotide sequence: TGTGCCATCAGTGACAGGGAGGTCGTCGGGGAGCTGTTTTTT. This gives the protein CAISDREVVGELFF.

The chain links TRBV7-8 to TRBJ1-6; weak D call: TRBD1 (6 bases). Between the trimmed V and J ends, which lost 1 base and 3 bases, there was a span of 13 bases. Germline CDR1 and CDR2: SGHVS and FQNEAQ. This CDR3 is 17 amino acids long. In DNA, the CDR3 is TGTGCCAGCAGCTTAGAAAGACAGGATATCTATAATTCACCCCTCCACTTT. Translated, it gives CASSLERQDIYNSPLHF.

The chain has TRBV6-1 and TRBJ2-6; unclear D gene. V gave up 2 bases and J gave up 1 base, with 6 bases separating them. Per the germline V gene, CDR1 is MNHNS and CDR2 is SASEGT. This CDR3 is 15 amino acids long. The CDR3 DNA reads TGTGCCAGCAGTGAAATCGGGTCTGGGGCCAACGTCCTGACTTTC. Protein product: CASSEIGSGANVLTF.

The rearrangement joins TRBV29-1 to TRBJ2-1; D uncertain. The germline V gene has CDR1 SQVTM and CDR2 ANQGSEA. The V end was cut by 3 bases, the J end by 0 bases, with 9 bases between. The CDR3 is 14 residues long. CDR3 coding DNA: TGCAGCGTTGACAGTGGTAGCTCCTACAATGAGCAGTTCTTC. Residues: CSVDSGSSYNEQFF.

The chain links TRBV18 to TRBJ2-3; 8 bases agree with TRBD2. Germline-derived CDR1 and CDR2 are KGHSH and LQKENI. V gave up 2 bases and J gave up 1 base; unmatched junction bases: 2. This CDR3 comprises 15 residues. Written as DNA, the CDR3 is TGTGCCAGCTCACCAAGTAGCGGGGGCACAGATACGCAGTATTTT. Translation gives CASSPSSGGTDTQYF.

The chain recombines TRBV30 with TRBJ2-7, with D perhaps matching TRBD1 or TRBD2 (5 bases each). Trimming shortened V by 3 bases and J by 7 bases, and 16 bases separated the two germline ends. Looked up from germline, CDR1 is GTSNPN and CDR2 is SVGIG (reference sequence). CDR3 length: 13 amino acids. The CDR3 DNA follows: TGTGCCTGGAGCTGGTCGGGACCTGAGGAGCAGTACTTC. Protein: CAWSWSGPEEQYF.

The J gene is TRBJ2-7, the V gene TRBV4-1; 12 bases are shared with TRBD1. The CDR3 has 16 amino acids. Germline V gene sequence: CDR1 MGHRA, CDR2 YSYEKL. The ends lost 3 bases at V and 2 bases at J; junction bases unmatched: 5. CDR3 sequence: CASSQGQGALPYEQYF. The CDR3 DNA is TGCGCCAGCAGCCAGGGACAGGGGGCCCTCCCCTACGAGCAGTACTTC.

J is TRBJ2-7 and V is TRBV12-3 or TRBV12-4, with D perhaps matching TRBD2 (6 bases). V was trimmed by 8 bases and J by 3 bases, leaving 8 bases between them. The CDR3 has 11 amino acids. This CDR3 reads CASPTSYEQYF. In DNA, the CDR3 is TGTGCCAGCCCGACTAGCTACGAGCAGTACTTC.

The gene calls are TRBV6-2 or TRBV6-3 and TRBJ1-5, with D tentatively TRBD1 (5 bases). This CDR3 has 19 amino acids. Germline CDR1 MNHEY, CDR2 SVGEGT. Trimming removed 6 bases from V and 0 bases from J, with 24 bases in between. CDR3 nucleotide sequence: TGTGCCAGCAGCCGGGACGGCTCCTTTACGGGCTATAGCAATCAGCCCCAGCATTTT. Translating it yields CASSRDGSFTGYSNQPQHF.

The chain recombines TRBV6-2 or TRBV6-3 with TRBJ1-1; possibly TRBD1 for D (6 bases). V shed 5 bases and J shed 1 base, with 14 bases lying between them. Germline V gene sequence: CDR1 MNHEY, CDR2 SVGEGT. The CDR3 consists of 15 residues. The CDR3 reads CASSPVGAANTEAFF. In DNA form, the CDR3 reads TGTGCCAGCAGTCCAGTGGGGGCGGCGAACACTGAAGCTTTCTTT.

This clone has just one count. The CDR3, as DNA: TGTGCCAGCAGCGCAGGGGGCATGGCCAAAAACATTCAGTACTTC. Its translation is CASSAGGMAKNIQYF. The rearrangement joins TRBV11-2 to TRBJ2-4; TRBD1 agrees at 8 bases. CDR1 is SGHAT, CDR2 FQNNGV, per germline. The CDR3 spans 15 residues. With V trimmed by 5 bases and J by 1 base, 4 bases remained unmatched.

The V call is TRBV30, the J call TRBJ2-7; D is perhaps TRBD1 (5 bases). V dropped 8 bases and J dropped 1 base, with 9 bases sitting between them. The germline V gene encodes CDR1 GTSNPN and CDR2 SVGIG (reference sequence). CDR3 size: 11 residues. The CDR3 coding sequence is TGTGCCGTGGACATGTCCTACGAGCAGTACTTC. This translates into CAVDMSYEQYF.

This clone was seen a single time. The same CDR3 also results from other DNA sequences found in this sample. The chain links TRBV3-1 (or the pseudogene TRBV3-2) to TRBJ1-3; no clear D. Germline CDR1 reads LGHDT; CDR2 reads YNNKEL (reference sequence). Trimming cost V 1 base and J 4 bases, with 5 bases left between them. The CDR3 runs 13 residues. In DNA, the CDR3 is TGTGCCAGCAGCCAAGGGTACGGAAACACCATATATTTT. Translation gives CASSQGYGNTIYF.

The chain's CDR3 is CASSYSGRPHSSTDTQYF. The CDR3 DNA follows: TGCGCCAGCAGCTATAGCGGGAGACCCCACTCTAGCACAGATACGCAGTATTTT. The chain employs TRBV5-1 and TRBJ2-3; 9 bases align to TRBD2. The CDR3 covers 18 residues. Unmatched junction bases numbered 11, after V lost 3 bases and J lost 0 bases. In germline, CDR1 is SGHRS, CDR2 YFSETQ.

This sequence joins TRBV5-1 and TRBJ1-5, with TRBD1 as a possible D gene (5 bases). This CDR3 spans 15 amino acids. V was trimmed by 2 bases and J by 7 bases, leaving 16 bases between them. CDR1 and CDR2 from the germline V gene are SGHRS and YFSETQ. The CDR3 nucleotides read TGCGCCAGCAGCTTTACCGGGACGGGGGACCAGCCCCAGCATTTT. Its protein is CASSFTGTGDQPQHF.

This clone has a handful of counts. This chain connects TRBV7-2 to TRBJ1-1; 7 nucleotides line up with TRBD1. The V gene's germline CDR1 is SGHTA and CDR2 FQGNSA. This CDR3 contains 13 residues. The trim removed 6 bases at V and 6 bases at J, leaving 7 bases unmatched. The CDR3 reads CASSRDRESEAFF. The DNA of the CDR3 is TGTGCCAGCAGTCGGGACAGAGAGTCTGAAGCTTTCTTT. Complete variable domain (other parts from reference TRBV7-2 and TRBJ1-1): GAGVSQSPSNKVTEKGKDVELRCDPISGHTALYWYRQSLGQGLEFLIYFQGNSAPDKSGLPSDRFSAERTGGSVSTLTIQRTQQEDSAVYLCASSRDRESEAFFGQGTRLTVV.

The rearrangement uses TRBV29-1 and TRBJ2-1, with 10 bases aligning to TRBD2. J was trimmed by 7 bases and V by 5 bases; bases with no gene match: 5. From germline, CDR1 is SQVTM and CDR2 ANQGSEA. The CDR3 runs to 13 residues. CDR3 in amino acids: CSVSSGSINEQFF. The CDR3 DNA reads as TGCAGCGTTTCTAGCGGGAGTATAAATGAGCAGTTCTTC.

The chain links TRBV27 to TRBJ2-7; D might be TRBD1 (5 bases). CDR3 length: 15 residues. The V gene lost 6 bases and the J gene lost 2 bases, with 17 bases spanning the gap. CDR1 is MNHEY and CDR2 is SMNVEV in the germline V gene (reference sequence). DNA for the CDR3: TGTGCCAGCAGCCTGCGACGTACAGGAACCTACGAGCAGTACTTC. Translation: CASSLRRTGTYEQYF.

This sequence joins TRBV12-3 or TRBV12-4 and TRBJ1-5; D gene ambiguous. This CDR3 contains 13 residues. Trimming stripped 7 bases from V and 1 base from J, with 8 bases between. The CDR3 protein is CASTIGSNQPQHF. The DNA of the CDR3 is TGTGCCAGCACGATAGGGAGCAATCAGCCCCAGCATTTT.

The chain carries TRBV25-1 and TRBJ2-2; 7 bases match TRBD1. Germline V gives CDR1 MGHDK, CDR2 SYGVNS. V trimming: 1 base; J trimming: 2 bases; junction bases outside the gene matches: 4. This CDR3 has 16 residues. The CDR3 reads CASSEFRTGNTGELFF. The DNA of the CDR3 is TGTGCCAGCAGTGAATTCCGGACAGGAAACACCGGGGAGCTGTTTTTT.

V usage is TRBV6-5 and J usage is TRBJ1-6, with D unresolved. The ends were cut back, 7 bases at V and 7 bases at J, with 17 bases in the middle. Germline V gene lookup returns CDR1 MNHEY and CDR2 SVGAGI. The CDR3 runs to 15 residues. CDR3 nucleotides: TGTGCCAGCAAAGGACCCGCTAGAGAGAATTCACCCCTCCACTTT. Translation gives CASKGPARENSPLHF.

This sequence joins TRBV27 and TRBJ1-5; D is uncertain. Germline-derived CDR1 and CDR2 are MNHEY and SMNVEV (reference sequence). Trimming removed 5 bases at V and 4 bases at J, with 12 bases between. This CDR3 is built from 14 residues. The CDR3 DNA is TGTGCCAGCAGTCCGGCACGGTGGAATCAGCCCCAGCATTTT. Amino acid sequence: CASSPARWNQPQHF.

In this sample, this clone turned up once. The rearrangement uses TRBV6-5 and TRBJ2-1; D unresolved. The CDR3 sequence is 14 residues long. The V end was cut by 0 bases, the J end by 8 bases, with 11 bases between. Looked up from germline, CDR1 is MNHEY and CDR2 is SVGAGI. Here the CDR3 reads CASSYSYPVDEQFF. The CDR3 DNA follows: TGTGCCAGCAGTTACTCCTACCCGGTTGATGAGCAGTTCTTC.

V and J are TRBV12-3 or TRBV12-4 and TRBJ1-5; D not certain. The CDR3 totals 13 residues. V lost 4 bases to trimming and J lost 7 bases, with 11 bases between them. The CDR3, as DNA: TGTGCCAGCAGTTGGACCGTCGGCCAGCCCCAGCATTTT. Its translation: CASSWTVGQPQHF.

The chain carries TRBV6-5 and TRBJ1-5, with a tentative D call TRBD1 (5 bases). V lost 5 bases, J lost 6 bases, and 14 bases lay in between. Germline-derived CDR1 and CDR2 are MNHEY and SVGAGI. The CDR3 spans 14 residues. In DNA, the CDR3 is TGTGCCAGCAGTACTATAACGGGGGGTCAGCCCCAGCATTTT. Translated: CASSTITGGQPQHF.

This clone appeared a single time. This sequence joins TRBV27 and TRBJ2-3; the D is unclear. The V gene lost 6 bases and the J gene lost 2 bases, with 9 bases spanning the gap. The CDR3 extends over 13 amino acids. CDR1 is MNHEY, CDR2 SMNVEV, per germline (reference sequence). The CDR3 sequence: CASSLRTTDTQYF. In DNA, the CDR3 is TGTGCCAGCAGCTTAAGGACCACAGATACGCAGTATTTT.

V usage is TRBV13 and J usage is TRBJ2-7, with a possible D match to TRBD2 (6 bases). The CDR3 runs to 16 residues. The V end lost 0 bases, the J end lost 3 bases, and 15 bases lay between the germline ends. Germline CDR1 reads PRHDT; CDR2 reads FYEKMQ (reference sequence). CDR3 in amino acids: CASSLGTSSASYEQYF. The CDR3, as DNA: TGTGCCAGCAGCTTAGGGACTAGTAGTGCGAGCTACGAGCAGTACTTC.